Shown below are 29 T cell receptor beta chains from a single sample sequenced in a study of blood T cell repertoires in COVID-19. Sequenced by immunoSEQ multiplex PCR; TCRdb stores in-frame clones only, minus some. This sample has roughly 91,000 clones, with approximately 79% found just once. Sequences were obtained from peripheral blood. These receptors were collected from a man between 65 and 79 years old with acute or convalescent COVID-19.

The chain has TRBV6-2 or TRBV6-3 and TRBJ2-3; tentative D call: TRBD1 (6 bases). The germline CDR1 and CDR2 sequences are MNHEY and SVGEGT. The V end lost 4 bases, the J end lost 3 bases, and 11 bases lay between the germline ends. The length of the CDR3 is 14 residues. Here the CDR3 reads CASSSHQGTDTQYF. The CDR3, as DNA: TGTGCCAGCAGTTCACACCAGGGGACAGATACGCAGTATTTT.

The genes are TRBV10-3 and TRBJ1-2; TRBD1 aligns across 7 bases. Per germline, CDR1 ENHRY and CDR2 SYGVKD. This CDR3 has 17 amino acids. The J segment lost 4 bases and the V segment lost 0 bases, leaving 11 bases of the junction unmatched. The CDR3 region has the DNA TGTGCCATCAGTGAGTCTGGTTGGCAGGGGGATTTCTATGGCTACACCTTC. This gives the protein CAISESGWQGDFYGYTF.

The V call is TRBV5-1, the J call TRBJ2-3; possible D gene TRBD2, 6 bases. With 0 bases removed from V and 2 bases from J, the gap between germline ends came to 16 bases. The CDR3 contains 17 residues. CDR1 is SGHRS and CDR2 is YFSETQ in the germline V gene. CDR3 amino acids: CASSLARGNSYTDTQYF. CDR3 DNA sequence: TGCGCCAGCAGCTTGGCCCGGGGGAACTCCTACACAGATACGCAGTATTTT.

This clone occurred once. The CDR3 reads CASSFETGPQHF. CDR3 coding DNA: TGTGCCAGCAGCTTCGAGACAGGTCCCCAGCATTTT. The chain uses TRBV5-5 and TRBJ1-5; D might be TRBD1 (6 bases). The CDR3 has 12 residues. Germline values: CDR1 SGHKS, CDR2 YYEKEE (reference sequence). The V end lost 2 bases, the J end lost 10 bases, and 10 bases lay between the germline ends.

In its sample, this clone was seen once. The V call is TRBV11-2, the J call TRBJ1-1; TRBD1 aligns across 7 bases. Germline trimming cut 4 bases from V and 4 bases from J; bases unmatched to any gene: 3. The CDR3 is made up of 13 amino acids. Germline V lookup: CDR1 SGHAT, CDR2 FQNNGV. The CDR3 loop is CASSSRGSTEAFF. The CDR3 DNA reads as TGTGCCAGCAGCTCCAGGGGGTCCACTGAAGCTTTCTTT. The whole variable domain, remainder taken from reference TRBV11-2 and TRBJ1-1, is EAGVAQSPRYKIIEKRQSVAFWCNPISGHATLYWYQQILGQGPKLLIQFQNNGVVDDSQLPKDRFSAERLKGVDSTLKIQPAKLEDSAVYLCASSSRGSTEAFFGQGTRLTVV.

V gene TRBV9 combines with J gene TRBJ2-3, with 8 bases lining up with TRBD1. V trimming: 5 bases; J trimming: 0 bases; junction bases outside the gene matches: 2. The length of the CDR3 is 14 residues. Germline CDR1 SGDLS, CDR2 YYNGEE. The CDR3 region is CASSQGASTDTQYF. The CDR3 DNA follows: TGTGCCAGCAGTCAGGGGGCCAGCACAGATACGCAGTATTTT.

The V and J genes are TRBV9 and TRBJ2-3; D may be TRBD2 (6 bases). Germline V gene data show CDR1 as SGDLS and CDR2 as YYNGEE. This CDR3 region has 15 residues. Trimming stripped 0 bases from V and 0 bases from J, with 8 bases between. The CDR3 nucleotides are TGTGCCAGCAGCGTAGCCGGGACTAGCACAGATACGCAGTATTTT. Its protein product is CASSVAGTSTDTQYF.

The chain has TRBV7-9 and TRBJ2-3, with D hard to call. Germline V gives CDR1 SEHNR, CDR2 FQNEAQ (reference sequence). V lost 6 bases to trimming and J lost 0 bases, with 7 bases between them. The CDR3 is 13 amino acids. In nucleotides, the CDR3 is TGTGCCAGCAGTCTCGTTAGCACAGATACGCAGTATTTT. This sequence encodes CASSLVSTDTQYF.

This chain links TRBV5-1 with TRBJ2-7; D unclear. This CDR3 is 14 amino acids long. With 3 bases removed from V and 5 bases from J, the gap between germline ends came to 15 bases. Germline V CDR1 and CDR2: SGHRS, YFSETQ. CDR3 nucleotide sequence: TGCGCCAGCAGCTCCGGTCCCCCGGTCAACGAGCAGTACGTC. It yields the protein CASSSGPPVNEQYV.

V and J are TRBV5-4 and TRBJ1-1, with 7 nucleotides matching TRBD1. The length of the CDR3 is 15 residues. In germline, CDR1 is SGHNT, CDR2 YYREEE (reference sequence). With V trimmed by 3 bases and J by 4 bases, 9 bases remained unmatched. The CDR3 DNA follows: TGTGCCAGCAGCTCGGGACGCCAGGGGGGCACTGAAGCTTTCTTT. Amino acid sequence: CASSSGRQGGTEAFF.

The V gene is TRBV29-1, the J gene TRBJ2-3; D remains unclear. The V gene lost 5 bases and the J gene lost 0 bases, with 12 bases spanning the gap. Germline V gene data show CDR1 as SQVTM and CDR2 as ANQGSEA. This CDR3 is 14 amino acids long. The CDR3 DNA reads as TGCAGCGTTTTGCCTGGCGGTAGCACAGATACGCAGTATTTT. Amino acid sequence: CSVLPGGSTDTQYF.

This clone appeared a few times. The J gene is TRBJ2-3, the V gene TRBV5-4; possibly TRBD2 for D (6 bases). Per germline, CDR1 SGHNT and CDR2 YYREEE (reference sequence). V lost 0 bases, J lost 1 base, and 12 bases lay in between. There are 16 residues in the CDR3. CDR3 DNA: TGTGCCAGCAGCTTGGGAGGCGCTAGCGGCACAGATACGCAGTATTTT. Translation: CASSLGGASGTDTQYF.

The CDR3: CASSQDMVQRIAKNIQYF. The CDR3 DNA reads as TGCGCCAGCAGCCAAGATATGGTACAGCGGATAGCCAAAAACATTCAGTACTTC. The chain couples TRBV4-1 to TRBJ2-4; perhaps TRBD2 as D (5 bases). The germline CDR1 and CDR2 sequences are MGHRA and YSYEKL. The V gene lost 0 bases and the J gene lost 0 bases, with 15 bases spanning the gap. The CDR3 runs 18 residues.

This clone was picked up one time. The genes are TRBV6-5 and TRBJ1-5; D is possibly TRBD1 (6 bases). CDR3 size: 14 residues. From germline, CDR1 is MNHEY and CDR2 SVGAGI. The V end was cut by 6 bases, the J end by 3 bases, with 12 bases between. For the CDR3, the DNA is TGTGCCAGCAGGGGGACATTTTTCAATCAGCCCCAGCATTTT. It translates to CASRGTFFNQPQHF.

This sequence joins TRBV7-2 and TRBJ2-2, with a possible D match to TRBD1 (5 bases). V gave up 5 bases and J gave up 2 bases, with 15 bases separating them. Germline lookup yields CDR1 SGHTA and CDR2 FQGNSA. This CDR3 region has 16 residues. The CDR3 nucleotides are TGTGCCAGCAGCCTCAGGGTTAACCTTAACACCGGGGAGCTGTTTTTT. Its protein is CASSLRVNLNTGELFF.

The chain carries TRBV7-6 and TRBJ2-3, with D perhaps matching TRBD2 (6 bases). V lost 6 bases and J 5 bases, leaving 12 bases between the germline ends. Germline values: CDR1 SGHVS, CDR2 FNYEAQ. This CDR3 region has 13 residues. CDR3 residues: CASSTTSKDTQYF. The DNA for the CDR3 is TGTGCCAGCAGTACGACTAGTAAAGATACGCAGTATTTT.

In its sample, this clone was seen once. The chain is built from TRBV7-6 and TRBJ1-5; possible D gene TRBD1, 6 bases. The CDR3 contains 15 residues. Germline V CDR1 and CDR2: SGHVS, FNYEAQ. The V end was cut by 5 bases, the J end by 6 bases, with 17 bases between. The CDR3 reads CASSPAGAGGQPQHF. CDR3 nucleotide sequence: TGTGCCAGCAGCCCGGCAGGGGCAGGTGGTCAGCCCCAGCATTTT. The whole variable domain, remainder taken from reference TRBV7-6 and TRBJ1-5, is GAGVSQSPRYKVTKRGQDVALRCDPISGHVSLYWYRQALGQGPEFLTYFNYEAQQDKSGLPNDRFSAERPEGSISTLTIQRTEQRDSAMYRCASSPAGAGGQPQHFGDGTRLSIL.

This chain connects TRBV3-1 (or the pseudogene TRBV3-2) to TRBJ2-3, with 10 bases that match TRBD2. Germline V gives CDR1 LGHDT, CDR2 YNNKEL (reference sequence). Germline trimming cut 2 bases from V and 1 base from J; bases unmatched to any gene: 6. This CDR3 contains 17 residues. The CDR3 reads CASSQKVAGGGTDTQYF. The CDR3 DNA follows: TGTGCCAGCAGCCAAAAGGTAGCGGGGGGTGGCACAGATACGCAGTATTTT.

This clone was picked up one time. V gene TRBV2 combines with J gene TRBJ2-3; TRBD1 matches at 9 bases. V shed 0 bases and J 4 bases; nucleotides not matched to a gene: 8. The V gene's germline CDR1 is SNHLY and CDR2 FYNNEI. The CDR3 totals 17 residues. CDR3 region: CASSEAGTGNMADTQYF. CDR3 in DNA: TGTGCCAGCAGTGAAGCCGGGACAGGGAATATGGCAGATACGCAGTATTTT. The full variable domain, in which reference TRBV2 and TRBJ2-3 provide the parts outside the CDR3, is EPEVTQTPSHQVTQMGQEVILRCVPISNHLYFYWYRQILGQKVEFLVSFYNNEISEKSEIFDDQFSVERPDGSNFTLKIRSTKLEDSAMYFCASSEAGTGNMADTQYFGPGTRLTVL.

The chain joins TRBV18 to TRBJ2-7, with D tentatively TRBD2 (5 bases). The CDR3 is 12 amino acids. The germline V and J ends were trimmed by 2 bases and 4 bases, with 6 bases remaining between them. Germline assignment: CDR1 KGHSH and CDR2 LQKENI. The CDR3 loop reads CASSPGSYEQYV. In DNA, the CDR3 is TGTGCCAGCTCACCAGGGAGTTACGAGCAGTACGTC.

The rearrangement joins TRBV5-6 to TRBJ2-3, with TRBD2 as a possible D gene (6 bases). Germline V gene sequence: CDR1 SGHDT, CDR2 YYEEEE. CDR3 length: 14 amino acids. V was cut by 1 base and J by 2 bases, with 8 bases left in between. The CDR3 DNA follows: TGTGCCAGCAGCTTGCGGGGACTCACAGATACGCAGTATTTT. Amino acids: CASSLRGLTDTQYF.

The chain combines TRBV5-6 with TRBJ2-2, with 8 bases fitting TRBD2. This CDR3 spans 16 amino acids. J lost 6 bases, V lost 1 base, and 8 bases had no gene match. Germline lookup yields CDR1 SGHDT and CDR2 YYEEEE. The CDR3 reads CASSLLAGYWSGELFF. The CDR3 DNA sequence: TGTGCCAGCAGCTTGTTAGCGGGGTATTGGTCCGGGGAGCTGTTTTTT. The full variable domain, with the rest looked up from reference TRBV5-6 and TRBJ2-2, is DAGVTQSPTHLIKTRGQQVTLRCSPKSGHDTVSWYQQALGQGPQFIFQYYEEEERQRGNFPDRFSGHQFPNYSSELNVNALLLGDSALYLCASSLLAGYWSGELFFGEGSRLTVL.

A few counts support this clone. CDR3 coding DNA: TGTGCCAGCAGTGAACAAGGGGTTAATGGAAACACCATATATTTT. It yields the protein CASSEQGVNGNTIYF. The chain recombines TRBV2 with TRBJ1-3, with D possibly TRBD1 on 5 matching bases. V was trimmed by 2 bases and J by 3 bases, leaving 11 bases between them. Germline CDR1 is SNHLY and CDR2 is FYNNEI. The CDR3 extends over 15 amino acids.

J is TRBJ1-2 and V is TRBV7-2; 8 nucleotides line up with TRBD1. Germline lookup yields CDR1 SGHTA and CDR2 FQGNSA. The CDR3 is 13 amino acids. After removal of 5 bases from V and 7 bases from J, the junction contained 6 bases not matched to a gene. CDR3 residues: CASSPDRAVGYTF. In nucleotides, the CDR3 is TGTGCCAGCAGCCCGGACAGGGCGGTTGGCTACACCTTC. Variable domain in full (rest from reference TRBV7-2 and TRBJ1-2): GAGVSQSPSNKVTEKGKDVELRCDPISGHTALYWYRQSLGQGLEFLIYFQGNSAPDKSGLPSDRFSAERTGGSVSTLTIQRTQQEDSAVYLCASSPDRAVGYTFGSGTRLTVV.

The chain combines TRBV7-2 with TRBJ2-3; no definite D call. CDR1 is SGHTA, CDR2 FQGNSA, per germline. Trimming pared 1 base from V and 7 bases from J, leaving 6 bases between. There are 12 residues in the CDR3. Here the CDR3 DNA reads TGTGCCAGCAGCTTAGACGGGTATACGCAGTATTTT. Encoded protein: CASSLDGYTQYF.

The rearrangement uses TRBV4-1 and TRBJ1-5; D perhaps matches TRBD1 (6 bases). Deletions cut 0 bases from V and 3 bases from J, with 12 bases between. The germline V gene encodes CDR1 MGHRA and CDR2 YSYEKL. The CDR3 totals 16 residues. The DNA for the CDR3 is TGCGCCAGCAGCCAAGATTTGGGGGCACCCAATCAGCCCCAGCATTTT. Protein sequence: CASSQDLGAPNQPQHF.

This chain connects TRBV28 to TRBJ2-5; 7 bases map to TRBD2. V shed 6 bases, J shed 1 base, and the junction held 8 bases outside the gene matches. The CDR3 is 15 amino acids. Germline CDR1 MDHEN, CDR2 SYDVKM. CDR3 amino acids: CASSTAGEGQETQYF. DNA for the CDR3: TGTGCCAGCAGCACGGCGGGAGAGGGCCAAGAGACCCAGTACTTC.

This clone was detected a few times. The V call is TRBV6-5, the J call TRBJ1-5, with D perhaps TRBD1 (6 bases). In germline, CDR1 is MNHEY, CDR2 SVGAGI. This CDR3 comprises 15 residues. V lost 5 bases to trimming and J lost 7 bases, with 18 bases between them. CDR3 DNA sequence: TGTGCCAGCAGTAGGTCCCCGGCAGGGGAACAGCCCCAGCATTTT. Translating it yields CASSRSPAGEQPQHF.

This clone appeared a single time. The chain links TRBV28 to TRBJ2-7, with 11 bases aligning to TRBD1. With V trimmed by 6 bases and J by 3 bases, 4 bases remained unmatched. CDR1 and CDR2 (germline): MDHEN, SYDVKM. The CDR3 runs to 14 residues. CDR3 sequence reads: CASRAGTGGYEQYF. The CDR3, as DNA: TGTGCCAGCAGAGCCGGGACAGGGGGCTACGAGCAGTACTTC.